Below, 7 T cell receptor beta chains from the same sample are listed, as sequenced in a study of patients and donors after allogeneic stem cell transplantation (dated by TCRdb to the early 2020s). Libraries were made using RT-PCR. Instrument on record: NextSeq 550. TCRdb applied fastp at Q25 and MiXCR to the public reads, then kept only in-frame beta chains. Merged by CDR3 protein, the rows form single entries marked with the most common genes and DNA. Across this sample there are 800,000 to 1,000,000 distinct CDR3 sequences, with roughly 18% seen only once. The ten largest clones take up around 6% of the sample. What was sequenced was blood, either unsorted or a sorted T cell fraction (not recorded which). These receptors were obtained from a human donor who was either an allogeneic HSCT recipient or a stem cell or donor lymphocyte infusion donor (not recorded which). It is not recorded whose cells these are; they may come from a transplant donor.

This rearrangement joins TRBV7-9 to TRBJ2-1, with 9 bases identical to TRBD2. Trimming at V came to 5 bases and at J to 7 bases, leaving 12 bases not matched to a gene. Germline V CDR1 and CDR2: SEHNR, FQNEAQ (reference sequence). This CDR3 spans 16 amino acids. In DNA, the CDR3 is TGTGCCAGCAGCCCTCCGGGACTAGCTTTATTAAATGAGCAGTTCTTC. This gives the protein CASSPPGLALLNEQFF.

This clonotype was recorded a few times. CDR3 amino acids: CASSPDRWDTEAFF. CDR3 coding DNA: TGTGCCAGCAGCCCTGACAGGTGGGACACTGAAGCTTTCTTT. The chain is built from TRBV7-2 and TRBJ1-1; maybe TRBD1 (6 bases). CDR3 length equals 14 residues. Germline values: CDR1 SGHTA, CDR2 FQGNSA. V lost 5 bases to trimming and J lost 3 bases, with 13 bases between them.

This clonotype was counted ten times or more. The genes are TRBV9 and TRBJ2-7; 9 positions match TRBD2. From germline, CDR1 is SGDLS and CDR2 YYNGEE. V lost 0 bases to trimming and J lost 2 bases; unmatched junction nucleotides: 6. This CDR3 contains 16 residues. CDR3 sequence reads: CASSVEGAGGPYEQYF. For the CDR3, the DNA is TGTGCCAGCAGCGTAGAAGGCGCGGGAGGGCCCTACGAGCAGTACTTC.

This sequence joins TRBV7-2 and TRBJ2-5; D gene unclear. The length of the CDR3 is 14 residues. Looked up from germline, CDR1 is SGHTA and CDR2 is FQGNSA. Trimming took off 1 base at V and 6 bases at J, with 12 bases between the two ends. The CDR3: CASSLDRALQTQYF. The CDR3 nucleotides are TGTGCCAGCAGCTTAGATCGAGCACTTCAGACCCAGTACTTC.

This clonotype has only a few counts. The V and J genes are TRBV29-1 and TRBJ2-1, with D unclear. CDR3 length: 11 residues. CDR1 SQVTM and CDR2 ANQGSEA come from the germline V gene. Trimming shortened V by 5 bases and J by 10 bases, and 12 bases separated the two germline ends. Here the CDR3 DNA reads TGCAGCGTTCCTCAAGGGTCGGAGCAGTTCTTC. It codes for CSVPQGSEQFF.

This clonotype has a handful of counts. The chain is built from TRBV24-1 and TRBJ1-3, with a possible D match to TRBD1 (6 bases). With 6 bases removed from V and 2 bases from J, the gap between germline ends came to 7 bases. Germline loops: CDR1 KGHDR, CDR2 SFDVKD. The CDR3 sequence is 13 residues long. The CDR3 protein is CATSNRAGNTIYF. In DNA, the CDR3 is TGTGCCACCAGTAACAGGGCTGGAAACACCATATATTTT.

The chain couples TRBV9 to TRBJ2-3; 10 bases are a match to TRBD2. CDR3 length equals 16 residues. Germline loops: CDR1 SGDLS, CDR2 YYNGEE. The ends lost 0 bases at V and 3 bases at J; junction bases unmatched: 4. The CDR3 region has the DNA TGTGCCAGCAGCGTAGTGGGTAGCGGGAGGACAGATACGCAGTATTTT. Translated, it gives CASSVVGSGRTDTQYF.